These 20 T cell receptor beta chains were all obtained from the same sample, sequenced in a study of beta chain features in type 1 diabetes. Expressed TCRB transcripts got sequenced, as all isolated RNA was reverse transcribed. TCRdb keeps only in-frame clones here, not all; method: immunoSEQ multiplex PCR. The sample shows roughly 130,000 clones, about a tenth of them seen only once. The sequenced sample was central memory CD4+ T cells from blood. Receptors were obtained from a man aged 18-30 years in good health.

This clone was found a few times. The gene calls are TRBV7-2 and TRBJ2-3; 9 bases align to TRBD2. CDR1 and CDR2 from the germline V gene are SGHTA and FQGNSA. This CDR3 is built from 16 residues. J was trimmed by 3 bases and V by 1 base; bases with no gene match: 5. The CDR3 sequence: CASSLGGLARTDTQYF. CDR3 in DNA: TGTGCCAGCAGCTTAGGGGGACTAGCTAGGACAGATACGCAGTATTTT.

This clone came up a few times. This rearrangement joins TRBV5-1 to TRBJ1-4; D is unresolved. The ends were cut back, 0 bases at V and 8 bases at J, with 11 bases in the middle. CDR3 size: 14 residues. Germline loops: CDR1 SGHRS, CDR2 YFSETQ. CDR3 residues: CASSLDRSGEKLFF. The CDR3 DNA sequence: TGCGCCAGCAGCTTGGACAGAAGTGGCGAAAAACTGTTTTTT.

This clone has only a few counts. This chain connects TRBV4-3 to TRBJ2-2; 7 nucleotides align to TRBD2. Germline V lookup: CDR1 LGHNA, CDR2 YSLEER. The CDR3 totals 16 residues. Trimming at V came to 4 bases and at J to 3 bases, leaving 8 bases not matched to a gene. The DNA for the CDR3 is TGCGCCAGCAGCCGAATGGGGGGAGGGCACACCGGGGAGCTGTTTTTT. Its translation: CASSRMGGGHTGELFF.

This clone was observed a handful of times. The rearrangement joins TRBV14 to TRBJ2-3, with TRBD2 identical over 7 bases. The germline CDR1 and CDR2 sequences are SGHDN and FVKESK. The CDR3 totals 16 residues. The V segment lost 2 bases and the J segment 3 bases; nucleotides outside the gene matches: 8. The CDR3 loop is CASSQQRRTRTDTQYF. The CDR3 DNA reads as TGTGCCAGCAGCCAACAGAGGCGGACTAGGACAGATACGCAGTATTTT.

J is TRBJ1-2 and V is TRBV5-6, with 10 bases matching TRBD1. Germline-derived CDR1 and CDR2 are SGHDT and YYEEEE. The CDR3 runs to 18 residues. Trimming at V came to 1 base and at J to 6 bases, leaving 15 bases not matched to a gene. The CDR3 sequence is CASSLWFGTGVWLDGYTF. In nucleotides, the CDR3 is TGTGCCAGCAGCTTGTGGTTCGGGACAGGGGTTTGGCTCGATGGCTACACCTTC.

The CDR3 region is CASSIIAGALALLNTGELFF. The CDR3 DNA reads as TGTGCCAGTAGTATTATCGCCGGCGCCCTAGCTCTTCTGAACACCGGGGAGCTGTTTTTT. J is TRBJ2-2 and V is TRBV19; D is possibly TRBD2 (5 bases). The CDR3 sequence is 20 residues long. Trimming took off 3 bases at V and 1 base at J, with 24 bases between the two ends. CDR1 LNHDA and CDR2 SQIVND come from the germline V gene (reference sequence).

The genes are TRBV30 and TRBJ2-2, with 8 bases lining up with TRBD2. The germline gives CDR1 GTSNPN, CDR2 SVGIG (reference sequence). After removal of 3 bases from V and 4 bases from J, the junction contained 13 bases not matched to a gene. This CDR3 is built from 17 residues. In DNA, the CDR3 is TGTGCCTGGAGCGCTAGAGACTTTGGACTAGCCACCGGGGAGCTGTTTTTT. Translating it yields CAWSARDFGLATGELFF.

This clone appeared a few times. The chain combines TRBV4-1 with TRBJ2-4, with 7 bases lining up with TRBD1. Germline trimming cut 3 bases from V and 5 bases from J; bases unmatched to any gene: 7. CDR3 size: 15 residues. Looked up from germline, CDR1 is MGHRA and CDR2 is YSYEKL. CDR3 in DNA: TGCGCCAGCAGCCAGGTGGGAAGGGGGCAAAACATTCAGTACTTC. Translating gives CASSQVGRGQNIQYF.

This clone was counted between two and nine times. The chain carries TRBV7-2 and TRBJ2-2; 11 bases map to TRBD2. The germline V gene has CDR1 SGHTA and CDR2 FQGNSA. The CDR3 has 17 amino acids. V trimming: 1 base; J trimming: 1 base; junction bases outside the gene matches: 2. The CDR3 sequence: CASSLGGTSGNTGELFF. CDR3 DNA sequence: TGTGCCAGCAGCTTAGGAGGGACTAGCGGGAACACCGGGGAGCTGTTTTTT.

This clone came up a few times. The chain employs TRBV14 and TRBJ2-2; D might be TRBD1 (6 bases). This CDR3 has 13 amino acids. Trimming removed 3 bases from V and 7 bases from J, with 9 bases in between. Germline lookup yields CDR1 SGHDN and CDR2 FVKESK. The CDR3 region is CASSHNRDGELFF. The CDR3 region has the DNA TGTGCCAGCAGCCACAACAGGGACGGGGAGCTGTTTTTT.

The chain couples TRBV7-2 to TRBJ1-6; 9 bases line up with TRBD1. Losses at the gene ends were 1 base for V and 7 bases for J; bases not matched to a gene: 5. Germline CDR1 reads SGHTA; CDR2 reads FQGNSA. This CDR3 is built from 16 residues. CDR3 sequence (DNA): TGTGCCAGCAGCTTAGTAATCGGGACAGGGAATTCACCCCTCCACTTT. Its protein is CASSLVIGTGNSPLHF.

The chain carries TRBV6-1 and TRBJ1-6; TRBD1 is a possible D gene (5 bases). Germline CDR1 reads MNHNS; CDR2 reads SASEGT. Trimming left V 3 bases short and J 9 bases short, with 12 bases between. The length of the CDR3 is 14 residues. CDR3 sequence reads: CASSEIDSASPLHF. CDR3 bases: TGTGCCAGCAGTGAGATAGACAGTGCTTCACCCCTCCACTTT.

This clone was counted between two and nine times. This chain joins TRBV5-6 and TRBJ1-5; 7 bases agree with TRBD1. Germline V gene data show CDR1 as SGHDT and CDR2 as YYEEEE. V dropped 2 bases and J dropped 1; count of bases not matched to a gene: 12. This CDR3 is 18 amino acids long. CDR3 sequence reads: CASSFTADRVFSNQPQHF. In nucleotides, the CDR3 is TGTGCCAGCAGCTTTACAGCTGACAGGGTGTTCAGCAATCAGCCCCAGCATTTT. Filled out from reference TRBV5-6 and TRBJ1-5, the complete variable domain reads DAGVTQSPTHLIKTRGQQVTLRCSPKSGHDTVSWYQQALGQGPQFIFQYYEEEERQRGNFPDRFSGHQFPNYSSELNVNALLLGDSALYLCASSFTADRVFSNQPQHFGDGTRLSIL.

V gene TRBV4-2 combines with J gene TRBJ2-7; 9 bases are a match to TRBD2. Germline loops: CDR1 LGHNA, CDR2 YNFKEQ. The CDR3 consists of 16 residues. J lost 1 base, V lost 1 base, and 5 bases had no gene match. The CDR3 spells CASSQGAGGLSYEQYF. The CDR3 nucleotides are TGTGCCAGCAGCCAAGGAGCGGGGGGCCTATCCTACGAGCAGTACTTC.

The J gene is TRBJ1-2, the V gene TRBV27, with 11 bases matching TRBD1. V lost 5 bases, J lost 8 bases, and 10 bases stayed unmatched. Germline V lookup: CDR1 MNHEY, CDR2 SMNVEV (reference sequence). The CDR3 length is 15 residues. This chain's CDR3 is CASSPWTGGRRGYTF. DNA for the CDR3: TGTGCCAGCAGTCCCTGGACAGGGGGCAGGAGGGGCTACACCTTC.

This clone was found a few times. This chain connects TRBV7-8 to TRBJ2-6, with TRBD2 matching 7 bases. V gave up 5 bases and J gave up 2 bases; unmatched junction bases: 15. This CDR3 is 19 amino acids long. Germline CDR1 is SGHVS and CDR2 is FQNEAQ. For the CDR3, the DNA is TGTGCCAGCAGCAGCCTTCTCTGGCGGGGGATGACTGGGGCCAACGTCCTGACTTTC. It codes for CASSSLLWRGMTGANVLTF.

In this sample, this clone turned up a few times. V is TRBV6-5 and J is TRBJ2-3; D remains unclear. This CDR3 spans 13 amino acids. The germline CDR1 and CDR2 sequences are MNHEY and SVGAGI. The V gene lost 6 bases and the J gene lost 3 bases, with 10 bases spanning the gap. CDR3 in DNA: TGTGCCAGCAGAAAAACCGGGACAGATACGCAGTATTTT. It yields the protein CASRKTGTDTQYF.

This chain joins TRBV7-2 and TRBJ2-3; 10 bases map to TRBD2. This CDR3 region has 15 residues. The germline gives CDR1 SGHTA, CDR2 FQGNSA. V trimming: 4 bases; J trimming: 3 bases; junction bases outside the gene matches: 4. CDR3 in amino acids: CASSSRLAGTDTQYF. CDR3 in DNA: TGTGCCAGCAGCTCAAGACTAGCGGGTACAGATACGCAGTATTTT.

This clone has a handful of counts. The chain recombines TRBV4-3 with TRBJ1-2, with D possibly matching TRBD1 (6 bases). V was pared by 4 bases and J by 7 bases, with 28 bases between. The germline CDR1 and CDR2 sequences are LGHNA and YSLEER. The CDR3 contains 18 residues. The CDR3 DNA reads as TGCGCCAGCAGCCCATCAGGGGTAGGACGGCGCTCTATTGGTGGCTACACCTTC. Translated, it gives CASSPSGVGRRSIGGYTF.

As to this clone: Compared with germline, one end of the junction differs, possibly owing to a read error. CDR3 in DNA: TGTGCCATCAGTGGTAGGGACAGCAATAATTCACCCCTCCACTTT. Translation: CAISGRDSNNSPLHF. V gene TRBV6-5 combines with J gene TRBJ1-6; 7 nucleotides agree with TRBD1. Germline CDR1 and CDR2: MNHEY and SVGAGI. The CDR3 is 15 amino acids.